A selection of T cell receptor beta chains follows, all from one sample in a study of vaccination and CD4 T cells after COVID-19. The antigens of these receptors remain unknown. TCRdb fed the PCR reads into MiXCR, producing one record per CDR3 protein. Found here are some 11,000 distinct CDR3 sequences, around 40% of them singletons; the top ten hold approximately 30%. Sequences were obtained from CD4+ T cells from blood, cultured in vitro. The origin of the receptors is a human donor who had recovered from COVID-19. Each CDR3 is given with its conserved first and last residue. The D gene is left open where the match is weak. Clone sizes are given selectively: once, few, many, or a class where the clone is expanded.

clone_size,j_call,d_call,v_call,cdr3_aa,cdr3_nt
NA,TRBJ2-5,TRBD2,TRBV7-9,CASSLGLGGGQETQYF,TGTGCCAGCAGCTTAGGGCTGGGCGGGGGCCAAGAGACCCAGTACTTC
NA,TRBJ1-1,TRBD1,TRBV4-2,CASSQQGALNTEAFF,TGTGCCAGCAGCCAACAGGGGGCTTTGAACACTGAAGCTTTCTTT
NA,TRBJ2-5,TRBD2,TRBV11-1,CASSSAGGRTRFETQYF,TGTGCCAGCAGCTCCGCGGGCGGGAGGACCCGTTTTGAGACCCAGTACTTC
NA,TRBJ2-3,NA,TRBV24-1,CATSDLQMNRASGSDTQYF,TGTGCCACCAGTGATTTGCAGATGAATAGGGCTTCCGGGTCAGATACGCAGTATTTT
NA,TRBJ1-1,NA,TRBV19,CASSFLNTEAFF,TGTGCCAGTAGCTTTTTGAACACTGAAGCTTTCTTT
few,TRBJ1-5,NA,TRBV11-2,CASSLTGGNNQPQHF,TGTGCCAGCAGCTTAACTGGGGGGAACAATCAGCCCCAGCATTTT
few,TRBJ2-2,NA,TRBV24-1,CATRGRGTNTGELFF,TGTGCCACCAGGGGCCGCGGGACAAACACCGGGGAGCTGTTTTTT
NA,TRBJ1-2,NA,TRBV18,CASSIAREGVGYTF,TGTGCCAGCTCAATTGCCCGGGAAGGGGTTGGCTACACCTTC
few,TRBJ2-2,TRBD1,TRBV19,CASSRDRYTGELFF,TGTGCCAGTAGTAGGGACAGGTACACCGGGGAGCTGTTTTTT
NA,TRBJ2-6,NA,TRBV18,CASSPPDSGANVLTF,TGTGCCAGCTCACCCCCGGACTCTGGGGCCAACGTCCTGACTTTC
NA,TRBJ2-3,TRBD2,TRBV5-1,CASSRARRGLDPDTQYF,TGCGCCAGCAGCCGGGCCAGGCGGGGACTAGATCCAGATACGCAGTATTTT
NA,TRBJ1-2,NA,TRBV12-3/TRBV12-4,CASRRQGSGGYTF,TGTGCCAGCAGACGGCAGGGGTCCGGCGGCTACACCTTC
few,TRBJ2-1,NA,TRBV11-3,CASSFGNEQFF,TGTGCCAGCAGCTTTGGGAATGAGCAGTTCTTC
few,TRBJ1-1,NA,TRBV7-2,CASSLDGQGEF,TGTGCCAGCAGCTTAGATGGCCAGGGCGAATTT
NA,TRBJ2-7,NA,TRBV2,CASIPGISSYEQYF,TGTGCCAGCATCCCAGGGATTAGCTCCTACGAGCAGTACTTC
NA,TRBJ2-1,NA,TRBV20-1,CSARVSQWGRYNEQFF,TGCAGTGCTAGAGTGTCCCAATGGGGGCGGTACAATGAGCAGTTCTTC
few,TRBJ2-1,TRBD2,TRBV19,CASRLAGGPSEQFF,TGTGCCAGTAGATTAGCGGGAGGGCCGAGTGAGCAGTTCTTC
few,TRBJ1-1,TRBD1,TRBV4-3,CASSPGGDREAFF,TGCGCCAGCAGCCCCGGGGGGGACAGGGAAGCTTTCTTT
NA,TRBJ2-5,NA,TRBV10-2,CASSERGEGWETQYF,TGCGCCAGCAGTGAGAGGGGGGAGGGATGGGAGACCCAGTACTTC
NA,TRBJ2-5,NA,TRBV1,CTSSCHRRERTETQYF,TGCACCAGCAGCTGTCATAGGCGGGAGAGGACAGAGACCCAGTACTTC
few,TRBJ2-2,NA,TRBV7-2,CASSPPSGVKELFF,TGTGCCAGCAGTCCCCCGTCGGGGGTGAAGGAGCTGTTTTTT
NA,TRBJ1-1,TRBD1,TRBV5-6,CASSWGQGWTEAFF,TGTGCCAGCAGCTGGGGACAGGGTTGGACTGAAGCTTTCTTT
few,TRBJ2-1,TRBD2,TRBV7-2,CASSAGLAINEQFF,TGTGCCAGCAGCGCAGGACTAGCGATCAATGAGCAGTTCTTC
NA,TRBJ2-3,NA,TRBV2,CASRMETSTDTQYF,TGTGCCAGCAGGATGGAGACTAGCACAGATACGCAGTATTTT
few,TRBJ2-4,NA,TRBV5-1,CASSFTVAKNIQYF,TGCGCCAGCAGCTTTACGGTAGCCAAAAACATTCAGTACTTC